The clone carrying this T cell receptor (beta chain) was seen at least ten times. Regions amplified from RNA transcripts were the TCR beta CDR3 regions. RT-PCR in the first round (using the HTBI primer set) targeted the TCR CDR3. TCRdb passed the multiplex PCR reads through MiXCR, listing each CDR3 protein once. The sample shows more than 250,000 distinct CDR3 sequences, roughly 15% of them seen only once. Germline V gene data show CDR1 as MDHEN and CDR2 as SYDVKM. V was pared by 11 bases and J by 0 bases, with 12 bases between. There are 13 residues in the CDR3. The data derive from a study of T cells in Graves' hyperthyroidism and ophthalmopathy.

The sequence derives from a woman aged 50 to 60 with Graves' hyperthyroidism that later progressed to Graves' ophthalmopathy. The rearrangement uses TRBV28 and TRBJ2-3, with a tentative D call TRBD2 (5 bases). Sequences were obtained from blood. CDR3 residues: CAHAERSTDTQYF. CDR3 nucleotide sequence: TGTGCCCACGCGGAGCGGAGCACAGATACGCAGTATTTT.